This TCR beta chain was recovered during a study of blood T cell repertoires in COVID-19. About the study: Material from acute and convalescent COVID-19 was sourced from the United States, Italy and Spain. The cDNA or gDNA used as material had been derived from T cells, B-cell-depleted T cells, or PBMCs.

Only a few counts were recorded for this clone. J lost 10 bases, V lost 5 bases, and 7 bases had no gene match. The CDR3 length is 13 residues. Looked up from germline, CDR1 is MDHEN and CDR2 is SYDVKM. In the source study's methods: Quantification of nucleated cells was approximated via reference gene primer amplification. The method was immunoSEQ multiplex PCR; TCRdb's version includes in-frame clones alone and lacks a portion of them. Clonal size and the V and J genes are those of that table, whereas D and trimming came from the DNA. Here the sample spans about 200,000 clones, 88% being singletons.

The rearrangement joins TRBV28 to TRBJ1-4; 7 nucleotides line up with TRBD1. Input material: peripheral blood. The TCR comes from a man younger than 35 with active or convalescent COVID-19. CDR3 in amino acids: CASSKQGIGKLFF. CDR3 DNA sequence: TGTGCCAGCAGTAAACAGGGGATCGGAAAACTGTTTTTT.